These T cell receptor beta chains were read from a single sample in a study of T cell clones after liver transplantation. TCRdb's table, derived via immunoSEQ multiplex PCR, lists solely in-frame clones and lacks some. The table lists approximately 68,000 clones, about four fifths of them singletons. This sample comprised CD4+ T cells from blood, obtained before liver transplant. The receptors originated from a human donor who received a liver transplant. CDR3s include the opening cysteine and the closing phenylalanine or tryptophan. D genes are given only for firm matches. Size is stated for part of the rows, as once, few or many counts, or as a class when the clone is expanded.

v_gene,abundance,d_gene,j_gene,CDR3aa,CDR3nt
TRBV4-2,NA,TRBD2,TRBJ2-7,CASSQASGRAYEQYF,TGTGCCAGCAGCCAGGCTAGCGGGAGGGCCTACGAGCAGTACTTC
TRBV5-1,NA,NA,TRBJ2-7,CASSLATTVNEQYF,TGCGCCAGCAGTCTGGCAACCACGGTGAACGAGCAGTACTTC
TRBV11-2,few,TRBD2,TRBJ2-1,CASSLAGGPVEQFF,TGTGCCAGCAGCTTAGCGGGAGGGCCCGTTGAGCAGTTCTTC
TRBV7-9,NA,TRBD2,TRBJ2-3,CASSLGDYLTDTQYF,TGTGCCAGCAGCTTAGGGGACTACCTCACAGATACGCAGTATTTT
TRBV28,NA,NA,TRBJ1-3,CASSSPSSPGGNTIYF,TGTGCCAGCAGTAGCCCATCCTCCCCTGGGGGAAACACCATATATTTT
TRBV5-6,NA,TRBD2,TRBJ2-7,CASSFPWTSGNYEQYF,TGTGCCAGCAGCTTCCCTTGGACTAGCGGGAACTACGAGCAGTACTTC
TRBV18,NA,NA,TRBJ1-2,CASSQQGINYGYTF,TGTGCCAGCTCACAGCAGGGGATTAACTATGGCTACACCTTC
TRBV18,NA,NA,TRBJ1-1,CASSPDYTEAFF,TGTGCCAGCTCACCAGACTACACTGAAGCTTTCTTT
TRBV6-6,NA,NA,TRBJ2-7,CASSSRSNEQYF,TGTGCCAGCAGTTCCAGAAGCAACGAGCAGTACTTC
TRBV14,medium-sized,NA,TRBJ1-2,CASSQELWANYGYTF,TGTGCCAGCAGCCAGGAATTATGGGCTAACTATGGCTACACCTTC
TRBV14,few,TRBD2,TRBJ2-7,CASSQGSLRGGSYEQYF,TGTGCCAGCAGCCAAGGGTCCCTCCGGGGGGGTTCCTACGAGCAGTACTTC
TRBV5-1,NA,TRBD1,TRBJ1-2,CASSLKAGGRDGYTF,TGCGCCAGCAGCTTGAAGGCAGGGGGCAGGGATGGCTACACCTTC
TRBV7-9,NA,NA,TRBJ2-1,CASSQGGREQFF,TGTGCCAGCAGCCAGGGGGGACGCGAGCAGTTCTTC
TRBV29-1,few,NA,TRBJ2-7,CSVHGQSYEQYF,TGCAGCGTTCATGGACAGTCCTACGAGCAGTACTTC
TRBV20-1,once,NA,TRBJ2-2,CSVTRAGELFF,TGCAGTGTTACTAGGGCCGGGGAGCTGTTTTTT
TRBV5-4,NA,TRBD1,TRBJ2-2,CASSPRTGGSVGELFF,TGTGCCAGCAGCCCCCGGACAGGGGGAAGTGTCGGGGAGCTGTTTTTT
TRBV7-2,NA,TRBD2,TRBJ2-3,CASSLKAGASSTQYF,TGTGCCAGCAGCCTTAAGGCGGGAGCTTCTAGTACGCAGTATTTT
TRBV5-1,NA,TRBD1,TRBJ2-1,CASSDGTGSLNEQFF,TGCGCCAGCAGCGACGGGACAGGGAGCCTCAATGAGCAGTTCTTC
TRBV19,NA,NA,TRBJ2-3,CASTWDGRTDTQYF,TGTGCCAGTACCTGGGACGGCAGAACAGATACGCAGTATTTT
TRBV6-4,NA,NA,TRBJ1-1,CASSEKQGTEAFF,TGTGCCAGCAGTGAAAAACAGGGCACTGAAGCTTTCTTT
TRBV5-5,NA,NA,TRBJ1-5,CASTLDGYTSNQPQHF,TGTGCCAGCACCTTGGATGGGTATACGAGCAATCAGCCCCAGCATTTT
TRBV28,NA,NA,TRBJ1-3,CASRPTVRSGNTIYF,TGTGCCAGCAGGCCGACGGTCCGCTCTGGAAACACCATATATTTT
TRBV11-2,NA,TRBD2,TRBJ2-7,CASSLASSGASYEQYF,TGTGCCAGCAGCTTAGCCTCTAGCGGAGCATCCTACGAGCAGTACTTC
TRBV4-3,NA,NA,TRBJ2-1,CASSQDSFSYNEQFF,TGCGCCAGCAGCCAAGACAGTTTCTCCTACAATGAGCAGTTCTTC
TRBV5-6,few,TRBD1,TRBJ2-7,CASSLVGTATYEQYF,TGTGCCAGCAGCTTGGTAGGGACAGCTACCTACGAGCAGTACTTC
TRBV5-1,NA,TRBD2,TRBJ2-3,CASSLGLAGTYTQYF,TGCGCCAGCAGCTTGGGACTAGCGGGAACCTATACGCAGTATTTT
TRBV7-2,NA,TRBD2,TRBJ2-2,CASSFGLAAGELFF,TGTGCCAGCAGCTTTGGACTAGCGGCCGGGGAGCTGTTTTTT
TRBV28,NA,NA,TRBJ1-5,CASSFGPGQPQHF,TGTGCCAGCAGTTTTGGGCCGGGTCAGCCCCAGCATTTT
TRBV5-6,NA,NA,TRBJ1-1,CASSRRENTEAFF,TGTGCCAGCAGCCGCAGGGAGAACACTGAAGCTTTCTTT
TRBV6-1,NA,NA,TRBJ1-1,CASIEGWKNTEAFF,TGTGCCAGCATCGAAGGGTGGAAGAACACTGAAGCTTTCTTT
TRBV27,NA,NA,TRBJ1-1,CASMGDMNTEAFF,TGTGCCAGCATGGGGGATATGAACACTGAAGCTTTCTTT
TRBV7-3,few,TRBD1,TRBJ2-1,CASSLGQGTNEQFF,TGTGCCAGCAGCTTAGGACAGGGTACCAATGAGCAGTTCTTC